Sequencing of this T cell receptor (beta chain) was carried out in a study of blood T cell repertoires in COVID-19. Study details: Nucleic acid was either cDNA or gDNA, and it came from T cells, B-cell-depleted T cells, or PBMCs.

Per the original data handling: Amplification from reference gene primers served as the basis for estimated nucleated cell counts. The repertoire was sequenced with immunoSEQ multiplex PCR; TCRdb's copy has only in-frame clones and lacks some. That table is the source of V, J and clone size, and D and trimming were worked out from the DNA. The sample includes more than 150,000 clones, around 86% of them seen just once. Germline V CDR1 and CDR2: MDHEN, SYDVKM. The germline V and J ends were trimmed by 2 bases and 1 base, with 5 bases remaining between them. The CDR3 is made up of 13 amino acids. The receptor's source is a man aged 35-49 years with active or convalescent COVID-19. The V and J genes are TRBV28 and TRBJ1-1; D call uncertain. The source material was peripheral blood. The CDR3 DNA sequence: TGTGCCAGCAGTTTAACAGCGAACACTGAAGCTTTCTTT. It specifies CASSLTANTEAFF.